This T cell receptor gamma chain was recorded in a study of intestinal T cells in coeliac disease (dated by TCRdb to 2018 to 2021). For context, the study as a whole: In the TRG cohort, the mean age of coeliac patients was roughly 15 years compared with approximately 57 years for controls, so the coeliac patients were much younger than the controls. The TCR-delta (TRD) cohort comprised duodenal biopsies from some 11 coeliac disease patients and some 11 non-coeliac controls. Duodenal biopsies from around 36 coeliac disease patients and roughly 21 non-coeliac controls were included in a second, larger TCR-gamma (TRG) cohort.

About this clone: Which antigen it targets is not known. No quality values exist for individual bases; no much larger clone is one base distant.

Genomic DNA was extracted with the QIAamp DNA FFPE tissue kit from ten 5-um FFPE scrolls per case. Fully anonymised formalin-fixed paraffin-embedded duodenal biopsies surplus to diagnostic needs were used to test TCR repertoire-based classification of coeliac disease. No clinical or histological suspicion of coeliac disease was present in controls, and upper endoscopy was performed in controls for reflux, dyspepsia or gastritis. The paper as a whole reports these results and caveats: In training, clustering based on TRD kmers put every one of the 22 biopsies in the right class, and the leave-one-out accuracy was reported as 91%. FFPE-derived DNA was found to be relatively degraded, and loss of a proportion of TCR sequences in each sample was likely caused by this degradation. Clustering based on TRG put 51 of 54 biopsies (about 94%) in the right class, and the reported leave-one-out accuracy was approximately 90%. It was not possible to tell repeated CDR3 amino acid sequences apart from PCR duplicates. Coeliac and control groups differed significantly in age, although an age-split analysis did not yield significant classification.

The library was prepared using multiplex PCR. Sequencing was carried out with an Ion Torrent PGM. TRG repertoires were amplified from around 0.2 ug of biopsy DNA using the LymphoTrack kit, whose primers carry Illumina adapters. TRG amplicons were purified using AMPure XP beads, were quantified on a 2100 Bioanalyzer, and were pooled equimolarly. TRG libraries were sequenced on an Ion PGM instrument. For the original study's pipeline: FastX removed reads in which more than 10% of nucleotides fell below the per-patient third-quartile quality score. Alignment of reads was performed with IMGT/HighV-QUEST so that V, D and J genes were assigned, CDR3 regions were identified and functionality was assessed. After the sequences were translated into amino acids, every sequence predicted to be non-functional was thrown out. CDR3s were broken into kmers both with and without positional annotation, kmer frequencies were analysed by PCA, and samples were clustered using each of the 1023 combinations of PCs 1-10. Leave-one-out cross-validation was used to validate the classification, with parameters re-optimised on the remaining samples in each round. Shannon diversity was calculated using the vegan R package from repeated random subsamples equal to the lowest read count. TCRdb called clones from the public reads with CATT, and repeated DNA sequences were later combined into one row. Clone size and V and J calls follow TCRdb, not the original study. Present in this sample are about 920 gamma-chain clones, roughly 45% of which were seen just once. The ten most abundant clones make up around a quarter of the sample.

The CDR3 has 16 amino acids, counting the end cysteine and phenylalanine. Left in the record is the CDR3 DNA by itself, 48 bases read in frame from the first base. Looking up the germline V gene yields CDR1 EGSNGY and CDR2 YDSYNSKV. Here V drops 0 bases and J drops 3 bases, and the junction holds 7 bases not matched to any gene. Specimen: a duodenal biopsy. This TCR derives from a human donor who served as a control with a normal duodenal biopsy, not a healthy volunteer. Recombination linked TRGV2 to TRGJP2. The sequenced DNA is TGTGCCACCTGGGACGGGCCGGGGGGTAGTGATTGGATCAAGACGTTT. Its product reads: CATWDGPGGSDWIKTF.